This T cell receptor (beta chain) appears in the sequencing data of a study of cytomegalovirus exposure and HLA in healthy donors. Study-wide findings and caveats: Cytomegalovirus-associated status was assigned to some 160 TCR beta chains. Excluded: some indistinguishable V segments such as TRBV6-2 and TRBV6-3.

The CDR3 has 15 amino acids. V was clipped by 7 bases and J by 0 bases, with 12 bases between them. Germline V CDR1 and CDR2: LNHDA, SQIVND (reference sequence). Details on this clone: Its specificity is unknown.

In the PCR, 60 Vbeta and 13 Jbeta primers were used. TCRdb keeps only in-frame clones here, not all; method: immunoSEQ multiplex PCR. The top ten clones hold about 1.8% of a sample with about 200,000 clones, 80% to 90% of them seen once. Sequences were obtained from PBMCs. The gene calls are TRBV19 and TRBJ2-2; D ambiguous. The clonotype was recovered from a man aged 35-49 years in good health and CMV-seropositive. CDR3 residues: CASTPSHANTGELFF. In nucleotides, the CDR3 is TGTGCCAGTACCCCAAGCCACGCGAACACCGGGGAGCTGTTTTTT.